A single sample is the source of the 29 T cell receptor beta chains below, sequenced in a study of technical replicates of blood from several donors. Data came from immunoSEQ multiplex PCR; TCRdb stores just in-frame clones and leaves some out. The sample includes 70,000 or so clones, around 92% seen only once; the top ten take less than 0.5%. The specimen sequenced was T cells isolated from PBMCs. The receptors derive from a human donor in good health.

V is TRBV2 and J is TRBJ2-7; D is unresolved. In germline, CDR1 is SNHLY, CDR2 FYNNEI. There are 12 residues in the CDR3. Trimming removed 8 bases from V and 4 bases from J, with 12 bases in between. CDR3 region: CASLRREYEQYF. CDR3 DNA sequence: TGTGCCAGCTTGAGGCGCGAGTACGAGCAGTACTTC.

The V gene is TRBV11-2, the J gene TRBJ2-7; D may be TRBD1 (6 bases). Germline V lookup: CDR1 SGHAT, CDR2 FQNNGV. CDR3 length: 12 amino acids. The V gene lost 6 bases and the J gene lost 3 bases, with 9 bases spanning the gap. This chain's CDR3 is CASRPGHYEQYF. The CDR3 nucleotides are TGTGCCAGCAGACCGGGACACTACGAGCAGTACTTC.

The V call is TRBV7-9, the J call TRBJ2-7; 7 nucleotides line up with TRBD1. The CDR3 is 12 residues long. Germline assignment: CDR1 SEHNR and CDR2 FQNEAQ (reference sequence). V shed 1 base, J shed 9 bases, and the junction held 3 bases outside the gene matches. CDR3 DNA sequence: TGTGCCAGCAGCTTAGACAGGACAGGGCAGTACTTC. Its protein product is CASSLDRTGQYF.

This rearrangement joins TRBV11-2 to TRBJ1-2; the D is unclear. The CDR3 totals 14 residues. V was trimmed by 0 bases and J by 4 bases, leaving 9 bases between them. Germline V gene lookup returns CDR1 SGHAT and CDR2 FQNNGV. As DNA, the CDR3 is TGTGCCAGCAGCTTAGACTCGGGGAGCTATGGCTACACCTTC. The encoded protein is CASSLDSGSYGYTF.

This chain links TRBV27 with TRBJ1-4; 7 nucleotides line up with TRBD1. This CDR3 is built from 13 residues. After removal of 5 bases from V and 6 bases from J, the junction contained 3 bases not matched to a gene. Germline CDR1 reads MNHEY; CDR2 reads SMNVEV (reference sequence). The CDR3 DNA follows: TGTGCCAGCAGTGCGACAGGGTATGAAAAACTGTTTTTT. It yields the protein CASSATGYEKLFF.

The chain combines TRBV18 with TRBJ2-7; 9 nucleotides match TRBD2. The germline V gene encodes CDR1 KGHSH and CDR2 LQKENI. The CDR3 consists of 16 residues. V trimming: 4 bases; J trimming: 5 bases; junction bases outside the gene matches: 12. In DNA form, the CDR3 reads TGTGCCAGCTCACTCCCGGTGCGGGAGGGCCTCCACGAGCAGTACTTC. Amino acids: CASSLPVREGLHEQYF.

The chain couples TRBV6-5 to TRBJ1-2; D is unclear. The CDR3 spans 13 residues. Per the germline V gene, CDR1 is MNHEY and CDR2 is SVGAGI. The V gene lost 5 bases and the J gene lost 4 bases, with 11 bases spanning the gap. The DNA of the CDR3 is TGTGCCAGCAGTACCACGGGTGGCTATGGCTACACCTTC. This encodes CASSTTGGYGYTF.

The rearrangement links TRBV5-4 to TRBJ1-3; D gene ambiguous. CDR3 length: 16 residues. V shed 0 bases and J shed 6 bases, with 16 bases lying between them. CDR1 is SGHNT and CDR2 is YYREEE in the germline V gene (reference sequence). The CDR3 here is CASSLDGEGKENTIYF. Written as DNA, the CDR3 is TGTGCCAGCAGCTTGGATGGGGAGGGCAAGGAAAACACCATATATTTT.

The J gene is TRBJ2-7, the V gene TRBV14; 8 bases align to TRBD1. The CDR3 is 13 amino acids. The germline V gene has CDR1 SGHDN and CDR2 FVKESK. With V trimmed by 3 bases and J by 6 bases, 4 bases remained unmatched. The CDR3 coding sequence is TGTGCCAGCAGCCAGGGAACAGGGGGCGAGCAGTACTTC. Protein: CASSQGTGGEQYF.

The chain uses TRBV7-2 and TRBJ2-3; TRBD2 might be the D (5 bases). V shed 5 bases and J shed 4 bases, with 10 bases lying between them. CDR1 SGHTA and CDR2 FQGNSA come from the germline V gene. The CDR3 covers 13 residues. The chain's CDR3 is CASSLASPDTQYF. For the CDR3, the DNA is TGTGCCAGCAGCCTCGCTAGCCCAGATACGCAGTATTTT.

The chain is built from TRBV5-1 and TRBJ2-1; TRBD2 matches at 7 bases. The CDR3 extends over 17 amino acids. The trim removed 0 bases at V and 1 base at J, leaving 7 bases unmatched. In germline, CDR1 is SGHRS, CDR2 YFSETQ. Written as DNA, the CDR3 is TGCGCCAGCAGCTTGGCCCCTGGGGGAGGGTCCTACAATGAGCAGTTCTTC. Its protein product is CASSLAPGGGSYNEQFF.

The rearrangement joins TRBV7-9 to TRBJ2-7, with a tentative D call TRBD2 (6 bases). Germline CDR1 is SEHNR and CDR2 is FQNEAQ (reference sequence). The CDR3 totals 14 residues. The V and J ends lost 0 bases and 6 bases respectively, with 12 bases between them. The CDR3 sequence: CASSLAETRSEQYF. The DNA for the CDR3 is TGTGCCAGCAGCTTAGCGGAGACTAGGAGCGAGCAGTACTTC.

The chain carries TRBV11-2 and TRBJ2-2, with a possible D match to TRBD2 (6 bases). The CDR3 contains 15 residues. V was cut by 6 bases and J by 1 base, with 12 bases left in between. In germline, CDR1 is SGHAT, CDR2 FQNNGV. The CDR3 sequence is CASSWRRENTGELFF. CDR3 in DNA: TGTGCCAGCAGTTGGAGGAGGGAGAACACCGGGGAGCTGTTTTTT.

This chain joins TRBV30 and TRBJ2-1, with a tentative D call TRBD2 (5 bases). Germline V lookup: CDR1 GTSNPN, CDR2 SVGIG (reference sequence). The V end lost 7 bases, the J end lost 5 bases, and 21 bases lay between the germline ends. The CDR3 has 15 amino acids. CDR3 amino acids: CALLPLAADNNEQFF. The CDR3, as DNA: TGTGCCTTACTCCCGCTAGCCGCAGATAACAATGAGCAGTTCTTC.

The chain couples TRBV5-4 to TRBJ1-5; TRBD1 aligns across 7 bases. Germline assignment: CDR1 SGHNT and CDR2 YYREEE (reference sequence). This CDR3 has 14 amino acids. J gave up 6 bases and V 1 base, and 4 bases lay outside the gene matches. CDR3 sequence: CASSLQGVGQPQHF. The CDR3 bases are TGTGCCAGCAGCTTGCAGGGGGTTGGTCAGCCCCAGCATTTT.

The chain is built from TRBV7-2 and TRBJ2-3; D not certain. V lost 4 bases and J 0 bases, leaving 14 bases between the germline ends. This CDR3 region has 16 residues. In germline, CDR1 is SGHTA, CDR2 FQGNSA. The CDR3 region is CASSSLALPSTDTQYF. CDR3 DNA sequence: TGTGCCAGCAGCTCCTTGGCATTGCCTAGCACAGATACGCAGTATTTT.

The chain links TRBV30 to TRBJ1-2; D is unclear. V was pared by 0 bases and J by 8 bases, with 10 bases between. Per germline, CDR1 GTSNPN and CDR2 SVGIG (reference sequence). This CDR3 has 12 residues. The CDR3 spells CAWSVRGDGYTF. In DNA, the CDR3 is TGTGCCTGGAGTGTACGAGGCGACGGCTACACCTTC.

The chain couples TRBV2 to TRBJ1-2, with 7 bases that match TRBD1. CDR1 is SNHLY, CDR2 FYNNEI, per germline. The V and J ends lost 9 bases and 6 bases, in that order; junction bases with no gene match: 13. The CDR3 runs to 14 residues. For the CDR3, the DNA is TGTGCCAGTGTTAACATGGAGGGGGCGAATGGCTACACCTTC. It encodes CASVNMEGANGYTF.

The chain carries TRBV11-2 and TRBJ2-2, with TRBD2 matching 11 bases. This CDR3 is 15 amino acids long. The J segment lost 10 bases and the V segment lost 5 bases, leaving 9 bases of the junction unmatched. The germline V gene encodes CDR1 SGHAT and CDR2 FQNNGV. In nucleotides, the CDR3 is TGTGCCAGCAGCCCCACTAGCGGGAGAAGTGAGGAGCTGTTTTTT. This translates into CASSPTSGRSEELFF.

The rearrangement uses TRBV4-2 and TRBJ2-3; D remains ambiguous. V lost 1 base and J 2 bases, leaving 7 bases between the germline ends. Germline V CDR1 and CDR2: LGHNA, YNFKEQ. This CDR3 contains 14 residues. The CDR3 coding sequence is TGTGCCAGCAGCCAAGCCAGTACCACAGATACGCAGTATTTT. It translates to CASSQASTTDTQYF.

This clone showed up just a few times. The V and J genes are TRBV6-5 and TRBJ2-2, with 7 bases identical to TRBD2. Germline trimming cut 4 bases from V and 6 bases from J; bases unmatched to any gene: 8. From germline, CDR1 is MNHEY and CDR2 SVGAGI. The CDR3 spans 15 residues. The chain's CDR3 is CASSLAGLDPGELFF. The CDR3 DNA is TGTGCCAGCAGTTTAGCGGGCCTTGATCCCGGGGAGCTGTTTTTT.

V and J are TRBV16 and TRBJ1-4; TRBD1 matches 8 bases. CDR3 length equals 15 residues. V trimming: 5 bases; J trimming: 10 bases; junction bases outside the gene matches: 12. Per germline, CDR1 KGHSY and CDR2 FQNENV. The CDR3 DNA follows: TGTGCCAGCAGCTACGACAGGGGTGAAGGCGGAAAACTGTTTTTT. This translates into CASSYDRGEGGKLFF.

This rearrangement joins TRBV29-1 to TRBJ2-5; 7 positions match TRBD1. The CDR3 runs to 14 residues. From germline, CDR1 is SQVTM and CDR2 ANQGSEA. V gave up 2 bases and J gave up 3 bases; unmatched junction bases: 6. CDR3 amino acids: CSVERYRGKETQYF. In nucleotides, the CDR3 is TGCAGCGTTGAACGTTACAGGGGAAAAGAGACCCAGTACTTC.

V and J are TRBV2 and TRBJ2-7; D possibly corresponds to TRBD1 (6 bases). Germline V lookup: CDR1 SNHLY, CDR2 FYNNEI. With 0 bases removed from V and 6 bases from J, the gap between germline ends came to 9 bases. The CDR3 is made up of 13 amino acids. CDR3 amino acids: CASSEAEGGEQYF. In DNA, the CDR3 is TGTGCCAGCAGTGAAGCCGAAGGGGGCGAGCAGTACTTC.

The chain couples TRBV19 to TRBJ2-7; 7 positions match TRBD1. This CDR3 is built from 14 residues. J gave up 2 bases and V 6 bases, and 7 bases lay outside the gene matches. The germline CDR1 and CDR2 sequences are LNHDA and SQIVND (reference sequence). Here the CDR3 reads CASSPGTATYEQYF. The CDR3, as DNA: TGTGCCAGTAGCCCCGGGACAGCCACCTACGAGCAGTACTTC.

This chain joins TRBV11-3 and TRBJ1-3; 7 positions match TRBD1. The CDR3 is 15 residues long. Germline-derived CDR1 and CDR2 are SGHNT and YENEEA. Unmatched junction bases numbered 11, after V lost 8 bases and J lost 4 bases. CDR3 loop: CASATTTGFGNTIYF. Here the CDR3 DNA reads TGTGCCAGCGCAACTACGACAGGGTTCGGAAACACCATATATTTT.

The chain is built from TRBV5-6 and TRBJ1-3; D may be TRBD1 (6 bases). V lost 0 bases and J lost 7, with 8 bases in between. Per the germline V gene, CDR1 is SGHDT and CDR2 is YYEEEE. This CDR3 is 13 amino acids long. CDR3 amino acids: CASSLAGENTIYF. Here the CDR3 DNA reads TGTGCCAGCAGCTTGGCAGGGGAGAACACCATATATTTT.

The rearrangement uses TRBV5-4 and TRBJ2-7; TRBD1 matches at 7 bases. This CDR3 comprises 13 residues. J lost 3 bases, V lost 2 bases, and 2 bases had no gene match. CDR1 is SGHNT, CDR2 YYREEE, per germline (reference sequence). CDR3 coding DNA: TGTGCCAGCAGCTTATACAGGGGCTACGAGCAGTACTTC. It specifies CASSLYRGYEQYF.

The chain uses TRBV21-1 and TRBJ2-7; TRBD1, the D gene given by the table, was not confirmed from the DNA. TRBV21-1 corresponds to a pseudogene. The CDR3 runs 16 residues. The CDR3 loop reads CASSPRGQGGPYEQYF. The CDR3 coding sequence is TGTGCCAGCAGCCCTAGGGGACAGGGTGGACCCTACGAGCAGTACTTC.